Listed below are T cell receptor beta chains from one sample, sequenced in a study of regulatory T cells in long-lasting Graves disease. Each CDR3 protein gets one entry after TCRdb re-called the multiplex PCR reads with MiXCR. This table holds approximately 210,000 distinct CDR3 sequences, around 20% found once. The material sequenced was peripheral blood mononuclear cells (PBMCs), taken at new diagnosis, from a patient treated with antithyroid drugs. The receptors originated from a female donor with Graves disease. Each CDR3 is given with its conserved first and last residue. D genes are given only for firm matches. Size is omitted from some rows. Given values are once, few, many or a class for expanded clones.

j_call: TRBJ2-7
v_call: TRBV6-1
d_call: -
clone_size: many
cdr3_aa: CASSTPRAPLSYEQYF
cdr3_nt: TGTGCCAGCTCTACTCCCCGGGCTCCCCTTTCCTACGAGCAGTACTTC

j_call: TRBJ2-1
v_call: TRBV30
d_call: -
clone_size: many
cdr3_aa: CAWSVAESEQFF
cdr3_nt: TGTGCCTGGAGTGTAGCCGAATCAGAGCAGTTCTTC

j_call: TRBJ1-2
v_call: TRBV6-1
d_call: -
clone_size: many
cdr3_aa: CASRSGHGANYGYTF
cdr3_nt: TGTGCCAGCAGGTCGGGCCATGGAGCTAACTATGGCTACACCTTC

j_call: TRBJ1-2
v_call: TRBV7-9
d_call: -
clone_size: few
cdr3_aa: CASSPLTGYGYTF
cdr3_nt: TGTGCCAGCAGCCCCTTGACCGGTTATGGCTACACCTTC

j_call: TRBJ1-3
v_call: TRBV6-5
d_call: TRBD1
clone_size: many
cdr3_aa: CASSYMSQGARGNTIYF
cdr3_nt: TGTGCCAGCAGTTACATGTCGCAGGGGGCGAGAGGAAACACCATATATTTT

j_call: TRBJ2-3
v_call: TRBV10-3
d_call: TRBD1
clone_size: many
cdr3_aa: CAISEPGTGEADTQYF
cdr3_nt: TGTGCCATCAGTGAGCCCGGGACAGGGGAAGCAGATACGCAGTATTTT

j_call: TRBJ1-1
v_call: TRBV2
d_call: TRBD1
clone_size: many
cdr3_aa: CASRIDRGEREAFF
cdr3_nt: TGTGCCAGCAGGATAGACAGGGGAGAACGTGAAGCTTTCTTT

j_call: TRBJ2-7
v_call: TRBV19
d_call: TRBD2
clone_size: few
cdr3_aa: CASSIDGTSGTYEQYF
cdr3_nt: TGTGCCAGTAGTATCGACGGGACTAGCGGCACCTACGAGCAGTACTTC

j_call: TRBJ1-5
v_call: TRBV19
d_call: TRBD1
clone_size: many
cdr3_aa: CASTGQGRLSNQPQHF
cdr3_nt: TGTGCCAGTACAGGACAGGGGAGACTTAGCAATCAGCCCCAGCATTTT

j_call: TRBJ2-1
v_call: TRBV3-1
d_call: -
clone_size: many
cdr3_aa: CASSQDREEQFF
cdr3_nt: TGTGCCAGCAGCCAAGATCGGGAGGAGCAGTTCTTC

j_call: TRBJ1-2
v_call: TRBV5-1
d_call: -
clone_size: -
cdr3_aa: CASSRKEGGYGCTF
cdr3_nt: TGCGCCAGCAGCAGGAAGGAGGGTGGCTATGGCTGCACCTTC

j_call: TRBJ1-2
v_call: TRBV10-3
d_call: -
clone_size: many
cdr3_aa: CAISEFGLFNYGYTF
cdr3_nt: TGTGCCATCAGTGAGTTTGGACTCTTTAACTATGGCTACACCTTC

j_call: TRBJ2-3
v_call: TRBV19
d_call: -
clone_size: many
cdr3_aa: CASSVISTDTQYF
cdr3_nt: TGTGCCAGTAGTGTTATTAGCACAGATACGCAGTATTTT

j_call: TRBJ2-1
v_call: TRBV20-1
d_call: -
clone_size: -
cdr3_aa: CSARDYMRPSSYNEQFF
cdr3_nt: TGCAGTGCTAGAGACTATATGCGCCCCAGCTCCTACAATGAGCAGTTCTTC

j_call: TRBJ2-5
v_call: TRBV18
d_call: -
clone_size: many
cdr3_aa: CASSPLTGKETQYF
cdr3_nt: TGTGCCAGCTCACCGTTGACGGGTAAAGAGACCCAGTACTTC

j_call: TRBJ1-2
v_call: TRBV18
d_call: -
clone_size: -
cdr3_aa: CASSPRQDIGYTF
cdr3_nt: TGTGCCAGCTCACCAAGGCAGGATATAGGCTACACCTTC

j_call: TRBJ2-7
v_call: TRBV6-4
d_call: -
clone_size: many
cdr3_aa: CASRLGEAPYEQYF
cdr3_nt: TGTGCCAGCAGATTGGGGGAGGCCCCCTACGAGCAGTACTTC

j_call: TRBJ2-1
v_call: TRBV9
d_call: TRBD2
clone_size: -
cdr3_aa: CASSVEETSGRARNEQFF
cdr3_nt: TGTGCCAGCAGCGTAGAGGAGACTAGCGGGAGGGCCCGCAATGAGCAGTTCTTC

j_call: TRBJ2-1
v_call: TRBV7-8
d_call: -
clone_size: many
cdr3_aa: CASSKIGPHEQFF
cdr3_nt: TGTGCCAGCAGCAAAATAGGACCCCATGAGCAGTTCTTC

j_call: TRBJ1-1
v_call: TRBV12-3/TRBV12-4
d_call: -
clone_size: many
cdr3_aa: CASSPRPKNTEAFF
cdr3_nt: TGTGCCAGCAGTCCTAGACCCAAAAACACTGAAGCTTTCTTT

j_call: TRBJ2-1
v_call: TRBV28
d_call: -
clone_size: many
cdr3_aa: CASSPGQPYNEQFF
cdr3_nt: TGTGCCAGCAGCCCAGGACAGCCCTACAATGAGCAGTTCTTC

j_call: TRBJ2-5
v_call: TRBV7-2
d_call: -
clone_size: many
cdr3_aa: CASSLVGPLETQYF
cdr3_nt: TGTGCCAGCAGCTTAGTGGGCCCCCTGGAGACCCAGTACTTC

j_call: TRBJ1-3
v_call: TRBV12-3/TRBV12-4
d_call: TRBD1
clone_size: many
cdr3_aa: CASSFGQGVFGNTIYF
cdr3_nt: TGTGCCAGCAGTTTCGGACAGGGGGTGTTCGGAAACACCATATATTTT

j_call: TRBJ1-1
v_call: TRBV2
d_call: TRBD1
clone_size: many
cdr3_aa: CASSPRQGLNTEAFF
cdr3_nt: TGTGCCAGCAGTCCAAGACAGGGTTTGAACACTGAAGCTTTCTTT

j_call: TRBJ2-1
v_call: TRBV4-1
d_call: -
clone_size: few
cdr3_aa: CASSVQLAESLFF
cdr3_nt: TGCGCCAGCAGCGTCCAACTAGCCGAGAGCTTATTCTTC

j_call: TRBJ2-5
v_call: TRBV20-1
d_call: TRBD2
clone_size: -
cdr3_aa: CSASSSWTSRETQYF
cdr3_nt: TGCAGTGCTTCTTCCTCCTGGACTAGCAGAGAGACCCAGTACTTC

j_call: TRBJ1-2
v_call: TRBV7-9
d_call: -
clone_size: many
cdr3_aa: CASSLQGNYGYTF
cdr3_nt: TGTGCCAGCAGCTTACAGGGGAACTATGGCTACACCTTC

j_call: TRBJ2-1
v_call: TRBV12-3/TRBV12-4
d_call: -
clone_size: many
cdr3_aa: CASSGGLAEYNEQFF
cdr3_nt: TGTGCCAGCAGCGGGGGGCTAGCGGAGTACAATGAGCAGTTCTTC

j_call: TRBJ1-2
v_call: TRBV24-1
d_call: -
clone_size: many
cdr3_aa: CATSDSPPGDGGYTF
cdr3_nt: TGTGCCACCAGTGATTCCCCCCCGGGGGATGGAGGCTACACCTTC

j_call: TRBJ2-5
v_call: TRBV4-3
d_call: -
clone_size: few
cdr3_aa: CASSQVRGPSTQYF
cdr3_nt: TGCGCCAGCAGCCAAGTGAGGGGACCCTCGACCCAGTACTTC

j_call: TRBJ2-3
v_call: TRBV6-2/TRBV6-3
d_call: -
clone_size: many
cdr3_aa: CASIDRDTGTDTQYF
cdr3_nt: TGTGCCAGCATTGACCGGGACACAGGCACAGATACGCAGTATTTT

j_call: TRBJ2-5
v_call: TRBV24-1
d_call: TRBD1
clone_size: many
cdr3_aa: CATSDPGQGVGETQYF
cdr3_nt: TGTGCCACCAGTGACCCGGGACAGGGAGTTGGGGAGACCCAGTACTTC

j_call: TRBJ2-7
v_call: TRBV4-1
d_call: TRBD1
clone_size: many
cdr3_aa: CASSLDRVYEQYF
cdr3_nt: TGCGCCAGCAGCCTGGACAGGGTCTACGAGCAGTACTTC

j_call: TRBJ1-1
v_call: TRBV15
d_call: -
clone_size: many
cdr3_aa: CATSRDLQKNTEAFF
cdr3_nt: TGTGCCACCAGCAGAGATCTACAGAAGAACACTGAAGCTTTCTTT

j_call: TRBJ1-1
v_call: TRBV9
d_call: -
clone_size: -
cdr3_aa: CASSPYGSMNTEAFF
cdr3_nt: TGTGCCAGCAGCCCCTACGGGTCCATGAACACTGAAGCTTTCTTT

j_call: TRBJ2-5
v_call: TRBV11-2
d_call: TRBD2
clone_size: -
cdr3_aa: CASSLNSGMVETQYF
cdr3_nt: TGTGCCAGCAGCTTAAATAGCGGGATGGTGGAGACCCAGTACTTC

j_call: TRBJ1-1
v_call: TRBV5-1
d_call: TRBD1
clone_size: -
cdr3_aa: CASSLEGGGGLNTEAFF
cdr3_nt: TGCGCCAGCAGCTTGGAGGGAGGGGGCGGTTTGAACACTGAAGCTTTCTTT

j_call: TRBJ1-5
v_call: TRBV6-1
d_call: TRBD1
clone_size: -
cdr3_aa: CASNLQGAGNQPQHF
cdr3_nt: TGTGCCAGCAACCTACAGGGGGCTGGCAATCAGCCCCAGCATTTT

j_call: TRBJ2-5
v_call: TRBV18
d_call: -
clone_size: few
cdr3_aa: CASSAGTPQETQYF
cdr3_nt: TGTGCCAGCTCAGCCGGGACTCCGCAAGAGACCCAGTACTTC

j_call: TRBJ2-1
v_call: TRBV11-3
d_call: TRBD2
clone_size: -
cdr3_aa: CASSLAGLEPFF
cdr3_nt: TGTGCCAGCAGCCTCGCCGGACTAGAGCCGTTCTTC

j_call: TRBJ2-1
v_call: TRBV12-3/TRBV12-4
d_call: -
clone_size: -
cdr3_aa: CASSLGLTAAQVNEQFF
cdr3_nt: TGTGCCAGCAGTTTGGGGCTCACGGCAGCGCAGGTCAATGAGCAGTTCTTC

j_call: TRBJ2-2
v_call: TRBV5-1
d_call: -
clone_size: many
cdr3_aa: CASSVELTSNTGELFF
cdr3_nt: TGCGCCAGCAGCGTCGAACTAACCTCGAACACCGGGGAGCTGTTTTTT

j_call: TRBJ2-5
v_call: TRBV3-1
d_call: TRBD2
clone_size: many
cdr3_aa: CASRHGLAVVETQYF
cdr3_nt: TGTGCCAGCAGGCACGGACTAGCGGTCGTGGAGACCCAGTACTTC

j_call: TRBJ2-5
v_call: TRBV4-2
d_call: -
clone_size: many
cdr3_aa: CASSQMSSTRQETQYF
cdr3_nt: TGTGCCAGCAGCCAAATGTCTAGTACCCGCCAAGAGACCCAGTACTTC

j_call: TRBJ2-3
v_call: TRBV27
d_call: -
clone_size: -
cdr3_aa: CASSFTGASTDTQYF
cdr3_nt: TGTGCCAGCAGTTTTACAGGCGCGAGCACAGATACGCAGTATTTT

j_call: TRBJ1-2
v_call: TRBV6-1
d_call: -
clone_size: many
cdr3_aa: CASSEGGAGYTF
cdr3_nt: TGTGCCAGCAGCGAAGGTGGGGCTGGCTACACCTTC

j_call: TRBJ2-7
v_call: TRBV7-2
d_call: TRBD2
clone_size: many
cdr3_aa: CASSLFALGAGEKDEQYF
cdr3_nt: TGTGCCAGCAGCTTATTCGCCCTCGGGGCGGGAGAAAAGGACGAGCAGTACTTC

j_call: TRBJ1-6
v_call: TRBV30
d_call: -
clone_size: many
cdr3_aa: CAWSFIGSPLHF
cdr3_nt: TGTGCCTGGAGTTTTATAGGTTCACCCCTCCACTTT

j_call: TRBJ1-2
v_call: TRBV28
d_call: -
clone_size: many
cdr3_aa: CASRNSGLLNYGYTF
cdr3_nt: TGTGCCAGCAGGAATTCGGGACTCCTCAACTATGGCTACACCTTC

j_call: TRBJ2-3
v_call: TRBV27
d_call: -
clone_size: few
cdr3_aa: CASSQGVAVLGDTQYF
cdr3_nt: TGTGCCAGCAGCCAGGGGGTAGCGGTCCTGGGGGATACGCAGTATTTT

j_call: TRBJ2-7
v_call: TRBV10-3
d_call: -
clone_size: many
cdr3_aa: CAISDSAGDMEEQYF
cdr3_nt: TGTGCCATCAGTGACAGCGCAGGGGACATGGAAGAGCAGTACTTC

j_call: TRBJ2-1
v_call: TRBV28
d_call: -
clone_size: many
cdr3_aa: CASSALGHTYNEQFF
cdr3_nt: TGTGCCAGCAGTGCCCTAGGACACACCTACAATGAGCAGTTCTTC

j_call: TRBJ2-1
v_call: TRBV10-2
d_call: TRBD2
clone_size: -
cdr3_aa: CAIAAGVWNEQFF
cdr3_nt: TGCGCCATCGCAGCGGGAGTATGGAATGAGCAGTTCTTC